The clone carrying this TCR beta chain was picked up one time. Its antigen is not known. The data were taken from a study of cytomegalovirus exposure and HLA in healthy donors. Findings and caveats of the study: The study labeled approximately 150 TCR beta chains cytomegalovirus-associated. Within the 120 or so validation repertoires, first-cohort TCR clusters tended to co-occur, according to a later analysis. Some public TCRs appeared in many individuals, while most sequences were rare.

The V gene's germline CDR1 is MNHEY and CDR2 SMNVEV (reference sequence). The ends were cut back, 5 bases at V and 3 bases at J, with 14 bases in the middle. The CDR3 covers 14 residues. Assay: immunoSEQ multiplex PCR; the TCRdb copy retains only in-frame clones and omits some. Seen here are about 330,000 clones, 70% to 90% observed once, and the top ten hold approximately 0.84%. The rearrangement links TRBV27 to TRBJ2-7; tentatively, D is TRBD1 (6 bases). This receptor was obtained from a woman between 18 and 29 years old in good health and CMV-seronegative. Sequencing used PBMCs. CDR3 nucleotide sequence: TGTGCCAGCAGTCGGCGCTACAGGGACTACGAGCAGTACTTC. It yields the protein CASSRRYRDYEQYF.